What follows are 32 T cell receptor beta chains derived from one specimen sequenced in a study of blood T cell repertoires in COVID-19. The assay was immunoSEQ multiplex PCR, and TCRdb's table has in-frame clones only and misses some. The table records some 150,000 clones, approximately 86% of them present only once. Sequencing used peripheral blood. The receptors stem from a woman between 45 and 65 years old with acute or convalescent COVID-19.

The V gene is TRBV3-1 (or the pseudogene TRBV3-2), the J gene TRBJ2-7; 14 bases are a match to TRBD2. Germline-derived CDR1 and CDR2 are LGHDT and YNNKEL (reference sequence). This CDR3 comprises 17 residues. V was pared by 1 base and J by 0 bases, with 2 bases of the junction left unmatched. CDR3 sequence: CASSQGLAGGGSYEQYF. The DNA for the CDR3 is TGTGCCAGCAGCCAAGGACTAGCGGGGGGGGGCTCCTACGAGCAGTACTTC.

This clone was recorded only once. V is TRBV6-5 and J is TRBJ2-1; 7 bases fit TRBD1. The junction had 6 bases not matched to a gene; V was cut back by 6 bases and J by 4 bases. There are 14 residues in the CDR3. Germline V lookup: CDR1 MNHEY, CDR2 SVGAGI. In nucleotides, the CDR3 is TGTGCCAGCAGACCGGGGACAGCTTACAATGAGCAGTTCTTC. Translation: CASRPGTAYNEQFF.

The V and J genes are TRBV2 and TRBJ2-7, with TRBD2 matching over 11 bases. CDR3 length: 14 amino acids. V shed 10 bases and J 1 base; nucleotides not matched to a gene: 6. From germline, CDR1 is SNHLY and CDR2 FYNNEI. The CDR3 DNA follows: TGTGCCAACCAGCGACTAGCGGGGTCCTACGAGCAGTACTTC. Amino acid sequence: CANQRLAGSYEQYF.

This clone showed up just once. The rearrangement links TRBV4-3 to TRBJ2-5; TRBD2 aligns across 16 bases. The CDR3 sequence is 18 residues long. V trimming: 0 bases; J trimming: 4 bases; junction bases outside the gene matches: 5. CDR1 and CDR2 from the germline V gene are LGHNA and YSLEER. CDR3 in amino acids: CASSQEPGLAGGAETQYF. The CDR3 coding sequence is TGCGCCAGCAGCCAAGAACCGGGACTAGCGGGGGGGGCAGAGACCCAGTACTTC.

The CDR3 DNA reads as TGTGCCAGCAGCTTAGTAGAGATGGAGCAGTACTTC. Translating it yields CASSLVEMEQYF. V is TRBV7-9 and J is TRBJ2-7; D is unclear. V was clipped by 1 base and J by 7 bases, with 8 bases between them. Germline CDR1 and CDR2: SEHNR and FQNEAQ (reference sequence). The CDR3 is made up of 12 amino acids.

This clone was recorded only once. V is TRBV29-1 and J is TRBJ2-1, with 8 positions matching TRBD2. Germline loops: CDR1 SQVTM, CDR2 ANQGSEA. The CDR3 is 13 amino acids. The junction had 8 bases not matched to a gene; V was cut back by 6 bases and J by 7 bases. The CDR3 DNA follows: TGCAGCGTCTCACTAGCGGCCTTTAATGAGCAGTTCTTC. Amino acids: CSVSLAAFNEQFF.

Ten or more counts support this clone. The chain has TRBV7-9 and TRBJ1-2; a possible D gene is TRBD1 (5 bases). Deletions cut 2 bases from V and 8 bases from J, with 12 bases between. The CDR3 runs 13 residues. The germline V gene has CDR1 SEHNR and CDR2 FQNEAQ (reference sequence). In nucleotides, the CDR3 is TGTGCCAGCAGCTTAATAGGGGAATGGGGCTACACCTTC. Amino acids: CASSLIGEWGYTF.

The chain is built from TRBV5-6 and TRBJ1-2, with D tentatively TRBD1 (5 bases). Germline CDR1 reads SGHDT; CDR2 reads YYEEEE. The CDR3 runs to 14 residues. V was clipped by 5 bases and J by 4 bases, with 15 bases between them. Here the CDR3 reads CASRPRGFGYGYTF. CDR3 nucleotide sequence: TGTGCCAGCAGGCCACGGGGGTTTGGCTATGGCTACACCTTC.

V is TRBV5-1 and J is TRBJ1-3; D is uncertain. The CDR3 runs to 16 residues. The germline V gene has CDR1 SGHRS and CDR2 YFSETQ. Trimming left V 0 bases short and J 0 bases short, with 10 bases between. The CDR3 nucleotides read TGCGCCAGCAGCTTGGCGGGCGGAGGCTCTGGAAACACCATATATTTT. Its protein is CASSLAGGGSGNTIYF.

V usage is TRBV14 and J usage is TRBJ2-5; no clear D gene. Trimming left V 4 bases short and J 5 bases short, with 11 bases between. There are 13 residues in the CDR3. The germline V gene encodes CDR1 SGHDN and CDR2 FVKESK. Here the CDR3 reads CASSPDDWETQYF. CDR3 bases: TGTGCCAGCAGCCCTGACGACTGGGAGACCCAGTACTTC.

This clone has only one observation. The genes are TRBV7-2 and TRBJ2-7; tentative D call: TRBD2 (6 bases). Germline assignment: CDR1 SGHTA and CDR2 FQGNSA. Trimming removed 1 base from V and 6 bases from J, with 13 bases in between. The CDR3 covers 14 residues. The DNA for the CDR3 is TGTGCCAGCAGCTTAGATGCAGGGCGGGGCGAGCAGTACTTC. It specifies CASSLDAGRGEQYF.

V is TRBV7-9 and J is TRBJ1-2; 7 bases align to TRBD1. This CDR3 has 15 amino acids. Germline V gives CDR1 SEHNR, CDR2 FQNEAQ (reference sequence). The V and J ends lost 5 bases and 4 bases, in that order; junction bases with no gene match: 10. The CDR3 sequence: CASSPGQSLFYGYTF. The CDR3 coding sequence is TGTGCCAGCAGCCCGGGACAGTCCCTTTTCTATGGCTACACCTTC.

The rearrangement joins TRBV30 to TRBJ1-1; D possibly corresponds to TRBD1 (6 bases). V was trimmed by 3 bases and J by 4 bases, leaving 9 bases between them. The CDR3 has 12 residues. The germline CDR1 and CDR2 sequences are GTSNPN and SVGIG (reference sequence). CDR3 DNA sequence: TGTGCCTGGAGACGAGGGGGCACTGAAGCTTTCTTT. Translating gives CAWRRGGTEAFF.

The V and J genes are TRBV7-7 and TRBJ2-1; 8 bases match TRBD2. There are 15 residues in the CDR3. Germline values: CDR1 SSHAT, CDR2 FNYEAQ (reference sequence). The V segment lost 1 base and the J segment 3 bases; nucleotides outside the gene matches: 2. The CDR3 DNA reads TGTGCCAGCAGCTTAGGGACTAGCTACTACAATGAGCAGTTCTTC. Its translation is CASSLGTSYYNEQFF. Combining the CDR3 with reference TRBV7-7 and TRBJ2-1 gives the whole variable domain GAGVSQSPRYKVTKRGQDVTLRCDPISSHATLYWYQQALGQGPEFLTYFNYEAQPDKSGLPSDRFSAERPEGSISTLTIQRTEQRDSAMYRCASSLGTSYYNEQFFGPGTRLTVL.

The rearrangement joins TRBV24-1 to TRBJ2-1, with D possibly being TRBD1 (6 bases). Germline V CDR1 and CDR2: KGHDR, SFDVKD. Trimming removed 7 bases at V and 5 bases at J, with 14 bases between. The CDR3 extends over 14 amino acids. CDR3 bases: TGTGCCACCAGGGGGGTGGGGGCCCACAATGAGCAGTTCTTC. Translating gives CATRGVGAHNEQFF.

The chain couples TRBV6-5 to TRBJ2-7; TRBD2 agrees at 7 bases. V lost 2 bases and J lost 3; bases outside the gene matches: 10. Per germline, CDR1 MNHEY and CDR2 SVGAGI. The CDR3 totals 16 residues. The CDR3 DNA follows: TGTGCCAGCAGTTACGAGGCCGGGGGGTCCTTCTACGAGCAGTACTTC. As protein: CASSYEAGGSFYEQYF.

The chain joins TRBV5-1 to TRBJ2-5, with D possibly being TRBD1 (5 bases). Germline V gene lookup returns CDR1 SGHRS and CDR2 YFSETQ. The length of the CDR3 is 16 residues. Trimming stripped 3 bases from V and 0 bases from J, with 15 bases between. The CDR3 sequence: CASSSLGASYQETQYF. DNA of the CDR3: TGCGCCAGCAGCTCATTAGGGGCCTCGTACCAAGAGACCCAGTACTTC.

The chain has TRBV10-3 and TRBJ2-2; TRBD2 agrees at 13 bases. The CDR3 consists of 14 residues. The germline V gene has CDR1 ENHRY and CDR2 SYGVKD. V trimming: 8 bases; J trimming: 6 bases; junction bases outside the gene matches: 3. The DNA for the CDR3 is TGTGCCATCGGACTAGCGGGAGAGCCCGGGGAGCTGTTTTTT. It is translated as CAIGLAGEPGELFF.

The chain uses TRBV9 and TRBJ2-7, with 10 bases lining up with TRBD1. Germline CDR1 is SGDLS and CDR2 is YYNGEE. V shed 5 bases, J shed 1 base, and the junction held 9 bases outside the gene matches. The CDR3 loop spans 16 amino acids. The DNA for the CDR3 is TGTGCCAGCAGTCGTAACCCGGGACAGGGGTCCTACGAGCAGTACTTC. Its protein is CASSRNPGQGSYEQYF.

CDR3 nucleotide sequence: TGCGCCAGCAGCGTCCGACAGGGTAGTAGGTACGAGCAGTACTTC. This encodes CASSVRQGSRYEQYF. The V and J genes are TRBV4-1 and TRBJ2-7, with TRBD1 matching 7 bases. This CDR3 contains 15 residues. Germline lookup yields CDR1 MGHRA and CDR2 YSYEKL. J was trimmed by 4 bases and V by 5 bases; bases with no gene match: 11.

Notes on this clone: This sample also contains other DNA sequences that code for the same CDR3. The rearrangement uses TRBV14 and TRBJ1-2; D unclear. The germline V and J ends were trimmed by 1 base and 8 bases, with 11 bases remaining between them. Germline V gives CDR1 SGHDN, CDR2 FVKESK. The CDR3 is 13 residues long. The CDR3 sequence is CASSQVWASGYTF. CDR3 DNA sequence: TGTGCCAGCAGCCAAGTCTGGGCGAGCGGCTACACCTTC. The variable domain in full, completed from reference TRBV14 and TRBJ1-2, reads EAGVTQFPSHSVIEKGQTVTLRCDPISGHDNLYWYRRVMGKEIKFLLHFVKESKQDESGMPNNRFLAERTGGTYSTLKVQPAELEDSGVYFCASSQVWASGYTFGSGTRLTVV.

The V gene is TRBV7-2, the J gene TRBJ2-1, with TRBD2 matching over 12 bases. Trimming took 1 base from V and 9 from J; bases not matched to a gene: 4. The CDR3 contains 15 residues. Germline assignment: CDR1 SGHTA and CDR2 FQGNSA. In nucleotides, the CDR3 is TGTGCCAGCAGCTTAGGGACTAGCGGGACTGGTGAGCAGTTCTTC. It specifies CASSLGTSGTGEQFF.

This clone was recorded a few times. The rearrangement links TRBV10-2 to TRBJ1-1; unclear D gene. Germline lookup yields CDR1 WSHSY and CDR2 SAAADI. This CDR3 has 15 residues. Trimming shortened V by 6 bases and J by 5 bases, and 19 bases separated the two germline ends. CDR3 in DNA: TGCGCCAGCAGGGATCTGGGTTTGGGAGAAACTGAAGCTTTCTTT. Residues: CASRDLGLGETEAFF.

The sample holds one count of this clone. This chain connects TRBV27 to TRBJ1-2, with D unclear. This CDR3 has 14 amino acids. Germline V CDR1 and CDR2: MNHEY, SMNVEV (reference sequence). V lost 8 bases and J 1 base, leaving 14 bases between the germline ends. CDR3 amino acids: CASGNWAFNYGYTF. In DNA form, the CDR3 reads TGTGCCAGCGGTAACTGGGCGTTTAACTATGGCTACACCTTC.

The table lists this clone with many counts. The rearrangement joins TRBV12-3 or TRBV12-4 to TRBJ2-3; D may be TRBD2 (6 bases). There are 12 residues in the CDR3. Trimming cost V 7 bases and J 8 bases, with 13 bases left between them. The CDR3 nucleotides are TGTGCCAGCACCCCGGGAGTTGGTACGCAGTATTTT. Translation: CASTPGVGTQYF.

The V gene is TRBV7-9, the J gene TRBJ1-3; D is unclear. Trimming shortened V by 5 bases and J by 0 bases, and 11 bases separated the two germline ends. This CDR3 contains 15 residues. Germline CDR1 is SEHNR and CDR2 is FQNEAQ (reference sequence). Here the CDR3 reads CASSTSLGSGNTIYF. CDR3 DNA sequence: TGTGCCAGCAGCACCTCACTAGGCTCTGGAAACACCATATATTTT.

The chain recombines TRBV4-1 with TRBJ2-3; the match to TRBD2 covers 7 bases. The J segment lost 8 bases and the V segment lost 10 bases, leaving 15 bases of the junction unmatched. Germline CDR1 reads MGHRA; CDR2 reads YSYEKL. The CDR3 runs to 14 residues. CDR3 loop: CATSPLAGEGTQYF. Written as DNA, the CDR3 is TGCGCCACCTCCCCGTTGGCGGGGGAGGGTACGCAGTATTTT.

The chain uses TRBV28 and TRBJ2-7, with D possibly TRBD2 on 5 matching bases. V was trimmed by 7 bases and J by 3 bases, leaving 22 bases between them. Per the germline V gene, CDR1 is MDHEN and CDR2 is SYDVKM. The CDR3 loop spans 16 amino acids. The CDR3 protein is CASTSAAQLDYYEQYF. The CDR3 region has the DNA TGTGCCAGCACCTCAGCGGCCCAGCTCGATTACTACGAGCAGTACTTC.

This clone was counted only a few times. The chain carries TRBV27 and TRBJ2-1, with 7 bases that match TRBD1. This CDR3 comprises 15 residues. After removal of 4 bases from V and 7 bases from J, the junction contained 10 bases not matched to a gene. Per the germline V gene, CDR1 is MNHEY and CDR2 is SMNVEV (reference sequence). As DNA, the CDR3 is TGTGCCAGCAGTTGGGACAGTTGGGGCGTGAATGAGCAGTTCTTC. Translated, it gives CASSWDSWGVNEQFF.

The V and J genes are TRBV6-5 and TRBJ1-2, with a tentative D call TRBD1 (5 bases). The V and J ends lost 0 bases and 8 bases respectively, with 10 bases between them. The CDR3 is 13 residues long. Germline V gene lookup returns CDR1 MNHEY and CDR2 SVGAGI. CDR3 nucleotides: TGTGCCAGCAGTTACTCGAGCAGGGTCGGCTACACCTTC. This encodes CASSYSSRVGYTF.

This clone has a handful of counts. The genes are TRBV27 and TRBJ2-1; D might be TRBD2 (6 bases). Trimming removed 3 bases from V and 5 bases from J, with 11 bases in between. Germline lookup yields CDR1 MNHEY and CDR2 SMNVEV (reference sequence). This CDR3 spans 14 amino acids. The chain's CDR3 is CASSFNSGNNEQFF. CDR3 DNA: TGTGCCAGCAGTTTCAATAGCGGAAACAATGAGCAGTTCTTC.

The chain couples TRBV19 to TRBJ1-6; perhaps TRBD1 as D (5 bases). CDR1 and CDR2 from the germline V gene are LNHDA and SQIVND (reference sequence). Trimming pared 2 bases from V and 14 bases from J, leaving 16 bases between. The CDR3 length is 14 residues. CDR3 nucleotides: TGTGCCAGTAGTATACGGGACTCGCCTGTTACCCTCCACTTT. It codes for CASSIRDSPVTLHF.